This TCR beta chain originates from a study of vaccination and CD4 T cells after COVID-19. At the level of the study: In the control cultures, a CEFX pool, an HIV-1 Nef pool, or no peptide was supplied.

Oncomine TCR Beta short-read sequencing was applied to DNA from cultured CD4+ T cells. Via MiXCR, TCRdb re-called the PCR reads, giving one row per CDR3 protein. This table holds about 12,000 distinct CDR3 sequences, roughly 27% found once. The treatment denotes: approximately 11-day PBMC culture with coronavirus spike peptide pools or control peptides (ViraFEST assay). This CDR3 contains 16 residues. The germline gives CDR1 SGHDN, CDR2 FVKESK. V lost 3 bases and J 4 bases, leaving 19 bases between the germline ends. By share of the sample, this clonotype is medium-sized. Its antigen is unidentified. The sequences come from CD4+ T cells from blood, cultured in vitro, collected before SARS-CoV-2 vaccination. The genes are TRBV14 and TRBJ2-7; D tentatively reads TRBD1 or TRBD2 (5 bases each). The receptor was isolated from a human donor who received a COVID-19 vaccine. In DNA, the CDR3 is TGTGCCAGCAGCCAGCTGTCCGGGACCATAGTATACGAGCAGTACTTC. As protein: CASSQLSGTIVYEQYF.